This T cell receptor beta chain came from a study of long-term antiretroviral therapy in people with HIV. The CDR3 has 14 amino acids. The V gene's germline CDR1 is LNHDA and CDR2 SQIVND (reference sequence). Trimming took off 3 bases at V and 8 bases at J, with 14 bases between the two ends. Survey level was the resolution at which the v3.0 immunoSEQ assay ran. Clones were sequenced by immunoSEQ multiplex PCR, and TCRdb holds only the in-frame ones, with some missing. The table lists about 18,000 clones, roughly 78% of them singletons. This sequence joins TRBV19 and TRBJ2-1; D is unresolved. This sequence originates from a woman aged 40 to 50 with HIV. The material was unsorted PBMCs, obtained at the start of antiretroviral therapy, before treatment. CDR3 protein: CASSMPSWPDEQFF. CDR3 DNA sequence: TGTGCCAGTAGTATGCCGTCTTGGCCCGATGAGCAGTTCTTC.